The 13 T cell receptor beta chains in this list originate from one sample, sequenced in a study of cytomegalovirus exposure and HLA in healthy donors. Data came from immunoSEQ multiplex PCR; TCRdb stores just in-frame clones and leaves some out. The sample holds roughly 190,000 clones, roughly 86% seen once. The sequenced sample was PBMCs. All receptors come from a young man in good health and CMV-seropositive.

This clone was found a few times. The chain has TRBV5-5 and TRBJ2-7; D is ambiguous. V lost 0 bases, J lost 6 bases, and 10 bases lay in between. This CDR3 contains 13 residues. Germline lookup yields CDR1 SGHKS and CDR2 YYEKEE (reference sequence). The CDR3 nucleotides read TGTGCCAGCAGCTTGGACCCATCGGGCGAGCAGTACTTC. Translated: CASSLDPSGEQYF.

This chain joins TRBV19 and TRBJ1-1, with 7 bases fitting TRBD1. The CDR3 sequence is 15 residues long. V gave up 5 bases and J gave up 5 bases; unmatched junction bases: 11. CDR1 is LNHDA, CDR2 SQIVND, per germline (reference sequence). CDR3 bases: TGTGCCAGTAGTCCTGCGGGACAGTTGTGGACTGAAGCTTTCTTT. Translating gives CASSPAGQLWTEAFF.

This clone was seen many times. The V and J genes are TRBV30 and TRBJ2-7; TRBD1 agrees at 8 bases. The CDR3 is 14 amino acids. CDR1 is GTSNPN and CDR2 is SVGIG in the germline V gene (reference sequence). V lost 0 bases, J lost 7 bases, and 8 bases stayed unmatched. CDR3 nucleotide sequence: TGTGCCTGGAGTGTACCCAGGGGGCAGAGGGAGCAGTACTTC. This gives the protein CAWSVPRGQREQYF. Drawing the rest from reference TRBV30 and TRBJ2-7, the complete variable domain is SQTIHQWPATLVQPVGSPLSLECTVEGTSNPNLYWYRQAAGRGLQLLFYSVGIGQISSEVPQNLSASRPQDRQFILSSKKLLLSDSGFYLCAWSVPRGQREQYFGPGTRLTVT.

The chain has TRBV6-1 and TRBJ2-5; D call uncertain. The CDR3 extends over 12 amino acids. Per germline, CDR1 MNHNS and CDR2 SASEGT. Deletions cut 0 bases from V and 12 bases from J, with 11 bases between. The CDR3 DNA follows: TGTGCCAGCAGTGAAGCGCGACCGCATGAGTACTTC. Translating gives CASSEARPHEYF.

The genes are TRBV5-1 and TRBJ1-2, with no clear D. Germline assignment: CDR1 SGHRS and CDR2 YFSETQ. The CDR3 spans 15 residues. The V and J ends lost 4 bases and 2 bases respectively, with 15 bases between them. The CDR3 DNA follows: TGCGCCAGCAGCGGTGGTTACCGCAAAAACTATGGCTACACCTTC. This gives the protein CASSGGYRKNYGYTF. The entire variable domain, with the rest obtained from reference TRBV5-1 and TRBJ1-2, is as follows: KAGVTQTPRYLIKTRGQQVTLSCSPISGHRSVSWYQQTPGQGLQFLFEYFSETQRNKGNFPGRFSGRQFSNSRSEMNVSTLELGDSALYLCASSGGYRKNYGYTFGSGTRLTVV.

Concerning this clone itself: At one end, the junction sequence differs from germline, possibly due to a read error. The genes are TRBV2 and TRBJ2-7; 7 bases line up with TRBD1. Germline values: CDR1 SNHLY, CDR2 FYNNEI. The CDR3 consists of 14 residues. The DNA for the CDR3 is TGTGCCAGCAGGGAAGGGACAGAAGTCATCGTCAGGTACTTC. It specifies CASREGTEVIVRYF.

The chain combines TRBV5-1 with TRBJ2-3; unclear D gene. CDR1 SGHRS and CDR2 YFSETQ come from the germline V gene. The ends were cut back, 2 bases at V and 0 bases at J, with 13 bases in the middle. There are 16 residues in the CDR3. CDR3: CASSFTGSPSTDTQYF. CDR3 nucleotides: TGCGCCAGCAGCTTTACCGGCTCGCCTAGCACAGATACGCAGTATTTT.

In DNA form, the CDR3 reads TGTGCCAGCTTTCACCCCGGGACCCCAGGACACGAGCAGTACTTC. This encodes CASFHPGTPGHEQYF. The chain is built from TRBV28 and TRBJ2-7, with D perhaps TRBD1 or TRBD2 (5 bases each). The CDR3 extends over 15 amino acids. The germline gives CDR1 MDHEN, CDR2 SYDVKM. Trimming left V 8 bases short and J 5 bases short, with 22 bases between.

This chain's CDR3 is CASSLGPTEDEKLFF. The CDR3 nucleotides read TGTGCCAGCAGCTTAGGACCGACAGAGGATGAAAAACTGTTTTTT. This sequence joins TRBV13 and TRBJ1-4, with D perhaps matching TRBD1 (5 bases). The length of the CDR3 is 15 residues. Trimming pared 0 bases from V and 6 bases from J, leaving 11 bases between. CDR1 PRHDT and CDR2 FYEKMQ come from the germline V gene (reference sequence).

V is TRBV4-2 and J is TRBJ2-5, with TRBD1 identical over 8 bases. Trimming took 8 bases from V and 5 from J; bases not matched to a gene: 16. The CDR3 has 16 amino acids. From germline, CDR1 is LGHNA and CDR2 YNFKEQ. DNA for the CDR3: TGTGCCAGCCCCTATTGGACAGGGCTAGCAAGCGAGACCCAGTACTTC. Protein sequence: CASPYWTGLASETQYF.

The genes are TRBV9 and TRBJ2-3, with TRBD2 matching over 7 bases. Unmatched junction bases numbered 18, after V lost 4 bases and J lost 1 base. This CDR3 spans 19 amino acids. Germline V gene lookup returns CDR1 SGDLS and CDR2 YYNGEE. CDR3 loop: CASSPIYRAGDPGTDTQYF. The CDR3 coding sequence is TGTGCCAGCAGCCCGATATATAGGGCGGGGGACCCGGGCACAGATACGCAGTATTTT. The full variable domain, with the rest looked up from reference TRBV9 and TRBJ2-3, is DSGVTQTPKHLITATGQRVTLRCSPRSGDLSVYWYQQSLDQGLQFLIQYYNGEERAKGNILERFSAQQFPDLHSELNLSSLELGDSALYFCASSPIYRAGDPGTDTQYFGPGTRLTVL.

The chain links TRBV7-9 to TRBJ2-7, with D maybe TRBD1 (6 bases). Trimming took 1 base from V and 12 from J, leaving 19 bases between them. This CDR3 is 14 amino acids long. CDR1 and CDR2 (germline): SEHNR, FQNEAQ (reference sequence). The DNA of the CDR3 is TGTGCCAGCAGCTTAGGGACAGACTACGTCGAGTCGTACTTC. Its protein product is CASSLGTDYVESYF.

This chain uses TRBV6-5 with TRBJ1-5, with D possibly matching TRBD1 (5 bases). CDR1 and CDR2 (germline): MNHEY, SVGAGI. V was cut by 5 bases and J by 2 bases, with 13 bases left in between. CDR3 length: 15 amino acids. The CDR3 DNA reads TGTGCCAGCAGTGACTGGGGGGTTGGCAATCAGCCCCAGCATTTT. Translating gives CASSDWGVGNQPQHF.